The clone carrying this T cell receptor beta chain occurred many times. They built TCR cDNA with 5'RACE template switching, a step that put in a universal primer site and UMIs. TCRdb itself ran the 5' RACE reads through MiXCR, one entry per CDR3 protein. This table holds some 290,000 distinct CDR3 sequences, about 11% found once. The CDR3 totals 14 residues. Trimming left V 0 bases short and J 9 bases short, with 12 bases between. The germline V gene has CDR1 SGHTA and CDR2 FQGNSA. This sample was included in a study of T cells after yellow fever vaccination. Study in general: Researchers used SMART-Seq v4 Ultra Low Input to prepare fractions that had low cell numbers.

The clonotype comes from a man aged 18 to 30 who received the YFV17D yellow fever vaccine. This rearrangement joins TRBV7-2 to TRBJ1-5; D might be TRBD1 (6 bases). Source: CD4+ T cells sorted from PBMCs, taken 45 days after the yellow fever booster vaccination. CDR3 region: CASSLASGVRPQHF. Written as DNA, the CDR3 is TGTGCCAGCAGCTTAGCCTCAGGGGTCCGGCCCCAGCATTTT.